This TCR beta chain was sequenced for a study of blood T cell repertoires in COVID-19. The CDR3 consists of 18 residues. Germline lookup yields CDR1 SGHRS and CDR2 YFSETQ. Trimming stripped 0 bases from V and 3 bases from J, with 22 bases between. The assay was immunoSEQ multiplex PCR, and TCRdb's table has in-frame clones only and misses some. The repertoire has a few hundred thousand clones, 75% to 90% of them found once; the top ten carry 2.2%. The sequence was collected from a man aged 25 to 40 who had recovered from COVID-19. V is TRBV5-1 and J is TRBJ2-7; D perhaps matches TRBD1 (7 bases). The specimen sequenced was peripheral blood. The CDR3 DNA sequence: TGCGCCAGCAGCTTGGTATCCGGGGGTCCCGGGACAGTCTACGAGCAGTACTTC. Translating gives CASSLVSGGPGTVYEQYF.